This T cell receptor beta chain was captured in a study of a mutant IDH1 vaccine in newly diagnosed glioma (dated by TCRdb to about 2021). Looking at the study overall: Across visits V03 through V10, patients got a total of eight vaccinations, given in weeks 1, 3, 5, 7, 11, 15, 19 and 23. Vaccination was initiated 4-6 weeks after radiotherapy alone, or concurrently with temozolomide cycles in the chemotherapy-containing groups. Of the approximately 30 treated patients, approximately 62% were male and about 38% were female, and the mean age was 40.4 years. Before enrollment, patients had received standard therapy of radiotherapy alone, temozolomide alone, or radiochemotherapy with temozolomide; most received the combination. Peripheral blood was drawn at six visits: V03 (baseline), V05, V07, V10, V12 and V13. For exploratory analyses, longitudinal TCRB deep sequencing was carried out in about 25 treated patients wherever samples were available. The research as a whole found: Changes in the top peripheral T cell clonotypes picked up by TCRB sequencing did not appear to be linked to pseudoprogression. Immune responses induced by the vaccine were seen in more than 85% of patients across multiple MHC alleles. According to the authors, sample limitations meant that analyses of patient blood samples could not be reproduced. PBMC samples for TCRB deep sequencing were selected based on availability.

The time point label here, explained by the study, means: week 11, during vaccination. Each vaccine dose was 300 ug of a 20-mer mutant IDH1 peptide in Montanide, given subcutaneously with topical imiquimod. All donors had newly diagnosed IDH1-mutant astrocytomas of WHO grade 3 or 4 that showed loss of nuclear ATRX. The samples were drawn from NOA16, a multicentre, single-arm, open-label phase I trial in Germany that tested a mutant IDH1 peptide vaccine in humans for the first time. The DNeasy Blood and Tissue Kit was used to extract genomic DNA from EDTA blood for TCRB sequencing. The protocol used for the library was the immunoSEQ multiplex PCR assay. Following the manufacturer's protocol, the hsTCRB Kit was used to amplify rearranged TCR beta chain sequences. TCRB libraries were sequenced on an Illumina MiSeq. In the source study's methods: The kit vendor's proprietary platform handled demultiplexing, trimming and gene mapping. TCRdb stores this immuneACCESS table with in-frame sequences only. Part of the clones is absent; in the studies checked, under half of the shortfall reflects unresolved V genes, and no reason is known for the rest. The V and J calls and the clone size are those of that table, but D and trimming were determined from the DNA. The sample profile shows about 110,000 clones; roughly 90% of them were found once. The top ten clones comprise 0.55% to 0.7% of the sample.

V is pared back by 6 bases and J by 4 bases, with 15 bases lying between the germline termini. The germline V gene yields MDHEN for CDR1 and SYDVKM for CDR2. The CDR3 contains 15 residues, cysteine and phenylalanine counted. The read is trimmed to its CDR3 DNA, 45 bases read in frame from base 1. As regards this clone: Its specific antigen is unknown. No much larger clone is present one base from it, and per-base qualities are unavailable.

This chain joins TRBV28 to TRBJ1-4; TRBD1 could be the D gene, as 5 bases match. Specimen: PBMCs, collected from a glioma patient whose treatment included an IDH1 peptide vaccine. The receptor was derived from a woman in her 50s with glioma. The CDR3 protein: CASSPPGALNEKLFF. The nucleotides are TGTGCCAGCAGCCCGCCCGGGGCCCTTAATGAAAAACTGTTTTTT.